This T cell receptor (beta chain) was identified in a study of tumor-infiltrating lymphocytes in oesophageal squamous cell carcinoma. The CDR3 loop spans 13 amino acids. CDR1 is LNHDA, CDR2 SQIVND, per germline (reference sequence). One entry per CDR3 protein results from TCRdb running MiXCR on the PCR reads. The sample yields about 14,000 distinct CDR3 sequences, roughly 47% seen once. The gene calls are TRBV19 and TRBJ2-4; tentatively, D is TRBD2 (6 bases). The better agreement between TRBJ2-7 and the DNA end casts doubt on the J call. Material: blood. The sequence came from a male donor with esophageal squamous cell carcinoma. The CDR3 nucleotides are TGTGCCAGTAGTATACCTGGGGGGTACGAGCAGTACTTC. Translated: CASSIPGGYEQYF.